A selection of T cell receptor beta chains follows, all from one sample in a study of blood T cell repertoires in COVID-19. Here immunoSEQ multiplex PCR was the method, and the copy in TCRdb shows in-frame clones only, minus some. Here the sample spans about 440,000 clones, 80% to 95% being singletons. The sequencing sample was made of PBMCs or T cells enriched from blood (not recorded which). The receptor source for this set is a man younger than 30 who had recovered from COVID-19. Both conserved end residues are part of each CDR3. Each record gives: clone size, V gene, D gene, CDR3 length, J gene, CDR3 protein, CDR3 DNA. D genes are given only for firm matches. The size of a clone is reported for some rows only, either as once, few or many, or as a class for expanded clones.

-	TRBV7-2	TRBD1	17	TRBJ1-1	CASSRGVIFWGTEELFF	TGTGCCAGCAGCAGAGGGGTCATATTTTGGGGGACAGAGGAGCTTTTCTTT
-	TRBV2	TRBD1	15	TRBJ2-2	CASRSDRGGTGELFF	TGTGCCAGCAGGTCAGACAGGGGTGGAACCGGGGAGCTGTTTTTT
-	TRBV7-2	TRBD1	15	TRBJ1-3	CASSFDRGPGNTIYF	TGTGCCAGCAGCTTCGACAGGGGTCCTGGAAACACCATATATTTT
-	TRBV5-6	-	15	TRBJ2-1	CASSCFHCPNNEQFF	TGTGCCAGCAGCTGTTTCCACTGTCCTAACAATGAGCAGTTCTTC
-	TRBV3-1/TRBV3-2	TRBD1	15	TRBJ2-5	CASSPRTGGIETQYF	TGTGCCAGCAGCCCAAGGACAGGGGGGATTGAGACCCAGTACTTC
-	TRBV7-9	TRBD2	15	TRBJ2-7	CASSLSAGQTYEQYF	TGTGCCAGCAGCTTATCAGCGGGGCAGACCTACGAGCAGTACTTC
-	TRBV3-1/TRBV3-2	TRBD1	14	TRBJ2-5	CASRGQSYQETQYF	TGTGCCAGCAGGGGACAGTCGTACCAAGAGACCCAGTACTTC
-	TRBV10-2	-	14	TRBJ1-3	CASSEQWAGNTIYF	TGCGCCAGCAGTGAGCAGTGGGCCGGAAACACCATATATTTT
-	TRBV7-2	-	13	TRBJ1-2	CASSLSPNYGYTF	TGTGCCAGCAGCCTCAGTCCTAACTATGGCTACACCTTC
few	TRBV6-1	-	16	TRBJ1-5	CASSESGYRRNQPQHF	TGTGCCAGCAGTGAATCGGGTTACAGGCGAAATCAGCCCCAGCATTTT
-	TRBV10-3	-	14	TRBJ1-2	CAISESGGDYGYTF	TGTGCCATCAGTGAGTCGGGGGGGGACTATGGCTACACCTTC
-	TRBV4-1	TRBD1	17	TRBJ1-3	CASSQRDRDSSGNTIYF	TGCGCCAGCAGCCAGCGTGACAGGGACAGCTCTGGAAACACCATATATTTT
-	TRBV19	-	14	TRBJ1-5	CASNHRGSNQPQHF	TGTGCCAGTAACCATCGGGGGAGCAATCAGCCCCAGCATTTT
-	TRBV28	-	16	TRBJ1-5	CASSVGVKGLGQPQHF	TGTGCCAGCAGTGTGGGCGTTAAGGGGCTTGGACAGCCCCAGCATTTT
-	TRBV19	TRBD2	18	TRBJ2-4	CASSEKTGTSGTKNIQYF	TGTGCCAGTAGTGAAAAAACCGGGACTAGCGGAACCAAAAACATTCAGTACTTC
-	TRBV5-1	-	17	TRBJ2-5	CASSPGTSGTYQETQYF	TGCGCCAGCAGCCCAGGGACTTCTGGAACGTACCAAGAGACCCAGTACTTC
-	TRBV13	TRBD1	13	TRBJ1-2	CASSATGRYGYTF	TGTGCCAGCAGCGCGACAGGGCGCTATGGCTACACCTTC
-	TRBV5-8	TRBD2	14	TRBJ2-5	CASSRPGGEETQYF	TGTGCCAGCAGCCGCCCTGGGGGGGAAGAGACCCAGTACTTC
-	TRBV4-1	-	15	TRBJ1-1	CASSQVARGSAEAFF	TGCGCCAGCAGCCAAGTGGCCAGGGGTAGTGCTGAAGCTTTCTTT
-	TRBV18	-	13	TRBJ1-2	CASSPPVGGGYTF	TGTGCCAGCTCACCGCCCGTCGGGGGAGGCTACACCTTC
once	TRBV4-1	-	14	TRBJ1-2	CASSQDGLHYGYTF	TGCGCCAGCAGCCAAGACGGTCTTCACTATGGCTACACCTTC
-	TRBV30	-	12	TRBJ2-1	CAWSVAGNEQFF	TGTGCCTGGAGTGTAGCAGGGAATGAGCAGTTCTTC
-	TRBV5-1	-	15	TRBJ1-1	CASSLGAGQVNKAFF	TGCGCCAGCAGCTTGGGTGCAGGCCAAGTGAATAAAGCTTTCTTT
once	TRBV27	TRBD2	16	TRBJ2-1	CASTSRLAGVRGEQFF	TGTGCCAGCACGTCACGACTAGCGGGAGTTAGGGGTGAGCAGTTCTTC
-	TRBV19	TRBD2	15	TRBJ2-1	CASSTPGLARNEQFF	TGTGCCAGTAGTACTCCGGGACTAGCACGCAATGAGCAGTTCTTC
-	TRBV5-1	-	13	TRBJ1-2	CASSLAGYEGYTF	TGCGCCAGCAGCTTGGCAGGGTATGAGGGCTACACCTTC
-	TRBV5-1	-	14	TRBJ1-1	CASSAGFRNTEAFF	TGCGCCAGCAGCGCGGGATTCCGGAACACTGAAGCTTTCTTT
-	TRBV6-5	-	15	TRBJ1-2	CASTGDNIANYGYTF	TGTGCCAGCACAGGGGACAACATAGCTAACTATGGCTACACCTTC
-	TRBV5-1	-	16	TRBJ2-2	CASSRLSGRLVGELFF	TGCGCCAGCAGCCGTCTTAGCGGCAGACTGGTCGGGGAGCTGTTTTTT
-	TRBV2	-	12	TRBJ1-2	CASSVLSYGYTF	TGTGCCAGCAGTGTCCTCAGCTATGGCTACACCTTC
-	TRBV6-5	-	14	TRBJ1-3	CASSYTGSGNTIYF	TGTGCCAGCAGTTACACAGGCTCTGGAAACACCATATATTTT
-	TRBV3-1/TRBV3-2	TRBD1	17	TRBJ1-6	CASSQNRGLVYNSPLHF	TGTGCCAGCAGCCAGAACAGGGGATTAGTATATAATTCACCCCTCCACTTT
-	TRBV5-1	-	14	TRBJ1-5	CASSPDRSNQPQHF	TGCGCCAGCAGCCCCGACAGAAGCAATCAGCCCCAGCATTTT
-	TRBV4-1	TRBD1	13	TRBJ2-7	CASSQLRGHEQYF	TGCGCCAGCAGCCAACTCAGGGGGCATGAGCAGTACTTC
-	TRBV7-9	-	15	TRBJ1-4	CASSAGGTLNEKLFF	TGTGCCAGCAGCGCGGGGGGTACCTTAAATGAAAAACTGTTTTTT
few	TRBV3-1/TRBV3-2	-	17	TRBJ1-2	CASSQESLTGLGFGYTF	TGTGCCAGCAGCCAAGAATCACTGACAGGTTTAGGTTTTGGCTACACCTTC
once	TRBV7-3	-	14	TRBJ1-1	CASSLNAGYTEAFF	TGTGCCAGCAGCTTAAACGCAGGGTACACTGAAGCTTTCTTT
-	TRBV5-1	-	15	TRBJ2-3	CASSLVARGADTQYF	TGCGCCAGCAGCTTGGTTGCCAGGGGCGCAGATACGCAGTATTTT